This paragraph reports one T cell receptor (beta chain). Its antigen is as yet unknown. The sample comes from a study of T-cell memory formation after mild COVID-19. Study findings and constraints: Proof of SARS-CoV-2 specificity was absent for the second-wave clones that crested on day 37.

The TCR alpha and TCR beta cDNA libraries, bearing sample barcodes and UMIs, were generated by 5'RACE using constant-segment primers. TCRdb re-derived calls from the 5' RACE reads in MiXCR, one entry per CDR3 protein. Of some 320,000 distinct CDR3 sequences listed, 15% to 20% are singletons. The CDR3 is made up of 16 amino acids. Per germline, CDR1 MNHEY and CDR2 SVGAGI. With 2 bases clipped from V and 8 bases from J, the junction kept 6 bases outside the gene matches. Material for sequencing was PBMCs or a T cell subset sorted from them (not recorded which). The clonotype originates from a man younger than 35 who had mild COVID-19 (a few samples of this study predate the infection). Cell type and time point are not known. V gene TRBV6-5 combines with J gene TRBJ1-6; 10 bases align to TRBD1. The CDR3: CASSYRPGTGDSPLHF. Written as DNA, the CDR3 is TGTGCCAGCAGTTACCGCCCCGGGACAGGGGATTCACCCCTCCACTTT.